This T cell receptor (beta chain) originates from a study of blood T cell repertoires in COVID-19. Clones were read by immunoSEQ multiplex PCR, and TCRdb kept only the in-frame ones, dropping some. In the table there are 180,000 or so clones, almost 90% of which are singletons. This TCR was recovered from a man aged 50 to 60 with acute or convalescent COVID-19. Material: peripheral blood.

CDR3 sequence: CASSLGQATNEKLFF. CDR3 bases: TGTGCCAGCAGCTTAGGACAGGCAACTAATGAAAAACTGTTTTTT. This rearrangement joins TRBV7-8 to TRBJ1-4, with D possibly TRBD1 on 6 matching bases. This CDR3 comprises 15 residues. In germline, CDR1 is SGHVS, CDR2 FQNEAQ. The V end was cut by 1 base, the J end by 0 bases, with 6 bases between.